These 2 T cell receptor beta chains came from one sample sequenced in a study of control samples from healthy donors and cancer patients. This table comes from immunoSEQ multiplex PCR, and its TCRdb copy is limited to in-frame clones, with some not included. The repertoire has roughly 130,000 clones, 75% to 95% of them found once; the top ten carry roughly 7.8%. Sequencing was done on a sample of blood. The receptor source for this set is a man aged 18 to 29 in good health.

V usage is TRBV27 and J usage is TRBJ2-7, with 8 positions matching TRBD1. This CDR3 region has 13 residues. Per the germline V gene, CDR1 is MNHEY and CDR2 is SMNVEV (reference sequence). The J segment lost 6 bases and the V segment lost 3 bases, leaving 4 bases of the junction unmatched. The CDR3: CASSFPGGFEQYF. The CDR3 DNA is TGTGCCAGCAGTTTCCCAGGGGGCTTCGAGCAGTACTTC.

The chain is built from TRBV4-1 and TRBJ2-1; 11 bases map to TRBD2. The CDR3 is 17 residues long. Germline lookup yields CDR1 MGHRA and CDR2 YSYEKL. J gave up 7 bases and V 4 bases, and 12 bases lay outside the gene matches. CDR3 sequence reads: CASSLAFVAGGINEQFF. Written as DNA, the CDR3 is TGCGCCAGCAGCCTAGCCTTTGTAGCGGGGGGGATAAATGAGCAGTTCTTC.